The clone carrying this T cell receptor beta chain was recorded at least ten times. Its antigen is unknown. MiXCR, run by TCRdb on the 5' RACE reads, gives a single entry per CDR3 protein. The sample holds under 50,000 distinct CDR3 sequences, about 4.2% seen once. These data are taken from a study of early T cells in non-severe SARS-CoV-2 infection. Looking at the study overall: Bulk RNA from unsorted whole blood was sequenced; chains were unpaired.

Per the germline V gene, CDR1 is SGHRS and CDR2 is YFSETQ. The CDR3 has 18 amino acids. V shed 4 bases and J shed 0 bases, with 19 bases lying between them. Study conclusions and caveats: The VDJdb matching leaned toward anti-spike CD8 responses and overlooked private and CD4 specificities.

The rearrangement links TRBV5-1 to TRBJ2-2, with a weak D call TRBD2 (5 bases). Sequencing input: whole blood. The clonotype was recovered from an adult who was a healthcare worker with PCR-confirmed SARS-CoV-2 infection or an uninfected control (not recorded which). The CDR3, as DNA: TGCGCCAGCAGCAACGACTGGACTGGGCGTGCGAACACCGGGGAGCTGTTTTTT. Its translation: CASSNDWTGRANTGELFF. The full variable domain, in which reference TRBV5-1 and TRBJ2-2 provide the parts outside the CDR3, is KAGVTQTPRYLIKTRGQQVTLSCSPISGHRSVSWYQQTPGQGLQFLFEYFSETQRNKGNFPGRFSGRQFSNSRSEMNVSTLELGDSALYLCASSNDWTGRANTGELFFGEGSRLTVL.